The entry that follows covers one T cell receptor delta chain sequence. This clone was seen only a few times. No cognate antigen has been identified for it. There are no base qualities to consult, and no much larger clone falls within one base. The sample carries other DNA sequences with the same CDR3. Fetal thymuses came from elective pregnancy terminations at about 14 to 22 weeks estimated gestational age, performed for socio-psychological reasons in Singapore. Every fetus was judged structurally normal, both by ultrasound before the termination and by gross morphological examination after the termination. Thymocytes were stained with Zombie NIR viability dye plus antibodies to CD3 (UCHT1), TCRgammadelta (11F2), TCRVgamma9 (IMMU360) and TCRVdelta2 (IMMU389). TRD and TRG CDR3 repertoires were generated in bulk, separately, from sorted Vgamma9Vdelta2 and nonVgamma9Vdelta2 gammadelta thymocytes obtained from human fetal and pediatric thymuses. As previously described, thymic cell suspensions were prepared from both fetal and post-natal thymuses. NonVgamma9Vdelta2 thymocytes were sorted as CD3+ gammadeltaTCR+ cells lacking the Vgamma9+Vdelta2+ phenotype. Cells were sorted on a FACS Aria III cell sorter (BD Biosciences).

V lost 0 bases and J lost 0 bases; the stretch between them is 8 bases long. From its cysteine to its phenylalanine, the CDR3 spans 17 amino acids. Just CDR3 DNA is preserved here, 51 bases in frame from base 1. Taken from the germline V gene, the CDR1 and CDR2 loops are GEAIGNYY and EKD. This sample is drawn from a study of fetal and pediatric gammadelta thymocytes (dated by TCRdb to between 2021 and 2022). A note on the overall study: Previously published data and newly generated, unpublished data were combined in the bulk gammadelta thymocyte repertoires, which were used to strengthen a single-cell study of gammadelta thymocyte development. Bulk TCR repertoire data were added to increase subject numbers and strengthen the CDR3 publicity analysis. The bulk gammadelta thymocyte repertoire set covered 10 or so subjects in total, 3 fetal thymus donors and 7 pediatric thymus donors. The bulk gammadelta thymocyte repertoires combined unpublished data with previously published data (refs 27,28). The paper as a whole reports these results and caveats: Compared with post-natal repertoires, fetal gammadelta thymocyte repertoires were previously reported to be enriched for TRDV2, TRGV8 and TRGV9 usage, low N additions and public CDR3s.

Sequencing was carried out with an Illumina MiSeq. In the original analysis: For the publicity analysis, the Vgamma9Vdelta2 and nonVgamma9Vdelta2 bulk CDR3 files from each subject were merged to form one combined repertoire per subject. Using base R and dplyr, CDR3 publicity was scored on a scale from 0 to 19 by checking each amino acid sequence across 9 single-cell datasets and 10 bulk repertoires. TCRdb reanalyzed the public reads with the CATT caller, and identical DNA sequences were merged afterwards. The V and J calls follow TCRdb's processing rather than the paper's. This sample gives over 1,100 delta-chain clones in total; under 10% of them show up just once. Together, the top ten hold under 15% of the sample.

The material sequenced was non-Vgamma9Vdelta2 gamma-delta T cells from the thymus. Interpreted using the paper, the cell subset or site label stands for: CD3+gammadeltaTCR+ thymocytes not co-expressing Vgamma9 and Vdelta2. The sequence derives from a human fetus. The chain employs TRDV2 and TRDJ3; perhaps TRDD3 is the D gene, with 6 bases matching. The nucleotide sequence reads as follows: TGTGCCTGTGACACCGGGGGAAGCTCCTGGGACACCCGACAGATGTTTTTC. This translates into CACDTGGSSWDTRQMFF.